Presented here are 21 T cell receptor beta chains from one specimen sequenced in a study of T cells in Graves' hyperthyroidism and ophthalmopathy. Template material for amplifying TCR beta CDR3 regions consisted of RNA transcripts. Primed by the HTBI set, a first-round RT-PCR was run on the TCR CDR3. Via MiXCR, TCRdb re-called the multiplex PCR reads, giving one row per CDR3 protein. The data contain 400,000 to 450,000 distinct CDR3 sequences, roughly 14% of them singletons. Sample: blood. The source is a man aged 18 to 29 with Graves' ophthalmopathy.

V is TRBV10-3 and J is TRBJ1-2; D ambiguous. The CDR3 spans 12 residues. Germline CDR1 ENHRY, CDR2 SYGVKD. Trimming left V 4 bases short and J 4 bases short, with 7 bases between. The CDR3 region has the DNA TGTGCCATCAGTGGGACCTCCTATGGCTACACCTTC. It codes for CAISGTSYGYTF.

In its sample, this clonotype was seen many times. In DNA, the CDR3 is TGTGCCAGCTCCGATCTCCGGGACGGTCCCTACAATGAGCAGTTCTTC. It encodes CASSDLRDGPYNEQFF. The rearrangement links TRBV18 to TRBJ2-1, with D tentatively TRBD1 or TRBD2 (5 bases each). The V gene's germline CDR1 is KGHSH and CDR2 LQKENI. Trimming removed 6 bases at V and 2 bases at J, with 17 bases between. The length of the CDR3 is 16 residues.

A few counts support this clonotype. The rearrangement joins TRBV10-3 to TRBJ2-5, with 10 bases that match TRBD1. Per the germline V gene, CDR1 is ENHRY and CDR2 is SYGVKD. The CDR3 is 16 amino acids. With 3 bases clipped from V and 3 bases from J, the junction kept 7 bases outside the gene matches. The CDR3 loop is CAISDRDRGGKETQYF. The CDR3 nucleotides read TGTGCCATCAGTGACCGGGACAGGGGAGGGAAAGAGACCCAGTACTTC.

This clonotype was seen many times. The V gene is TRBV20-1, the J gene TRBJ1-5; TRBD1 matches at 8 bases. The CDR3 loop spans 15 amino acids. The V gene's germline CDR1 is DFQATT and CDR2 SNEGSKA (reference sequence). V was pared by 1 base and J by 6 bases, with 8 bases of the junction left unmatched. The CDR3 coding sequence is TGCAGTGCTAGAGCAACACAGGGGGACGGTCAGCCCCAGCATTTT. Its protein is CSARATQGDGQPQHF.

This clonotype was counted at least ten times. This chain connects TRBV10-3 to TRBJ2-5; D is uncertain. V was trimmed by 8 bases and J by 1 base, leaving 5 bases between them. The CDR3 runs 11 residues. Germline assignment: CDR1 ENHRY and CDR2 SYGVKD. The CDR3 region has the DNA TGTGCCATCGGACCCCAAGAGACCCAGTACTTC. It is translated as CAIGPQETQYF.

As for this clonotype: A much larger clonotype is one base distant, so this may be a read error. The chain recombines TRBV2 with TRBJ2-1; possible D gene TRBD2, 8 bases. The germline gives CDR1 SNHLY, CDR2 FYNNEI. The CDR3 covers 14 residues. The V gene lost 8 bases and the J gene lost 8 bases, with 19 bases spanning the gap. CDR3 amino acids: CASPREGAPYEQFF. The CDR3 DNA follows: TGTGCCAGCCCCCGGGAGGGGGCGCCTTATGAGCAGTTCTTC.

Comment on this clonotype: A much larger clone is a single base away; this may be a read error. The CDR3 nucleotides are TGTGCCAGCAGTGATGGGGGGGGACAGAGCCAAGAGACCCAGTACTTC. It encodes CASSDGGGQSQETQYF. The chain recombines TRBV6-1 with TRBJ2-5; D assignment may be TRBD1 or TRBD2 (7 bases each). Trimming cost V 3 bases and J 1 base, with 15 bases left between them. The CDR3 consists of 16 residues. The germline CDR1 and CDR2 sequences are MNHNS and SASEGT.

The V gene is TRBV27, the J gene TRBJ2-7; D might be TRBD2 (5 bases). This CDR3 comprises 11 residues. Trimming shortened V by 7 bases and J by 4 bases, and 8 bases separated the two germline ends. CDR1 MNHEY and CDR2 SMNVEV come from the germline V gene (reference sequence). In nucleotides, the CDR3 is TGTGCCAGCACAGCGGAGTACGAGCAGTACTTC. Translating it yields CASTAEYEQYF.

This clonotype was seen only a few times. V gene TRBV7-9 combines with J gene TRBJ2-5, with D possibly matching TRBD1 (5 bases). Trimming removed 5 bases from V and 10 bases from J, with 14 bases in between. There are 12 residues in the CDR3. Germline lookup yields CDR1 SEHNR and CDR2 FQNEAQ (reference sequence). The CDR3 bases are TGTGCCAGCAGCCCCCCCGAGGACATCCAGTACTTC. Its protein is CASSPPEDIQYF.

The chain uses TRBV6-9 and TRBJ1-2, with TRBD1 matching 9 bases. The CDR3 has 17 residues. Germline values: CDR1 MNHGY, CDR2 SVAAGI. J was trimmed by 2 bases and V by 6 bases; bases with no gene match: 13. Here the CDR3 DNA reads TGTGCCAGCAGCTACGCCTCACAGGGGGCGCGCAACTATGGCTACACCTTC. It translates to CASSYASQGARNYGYTF.

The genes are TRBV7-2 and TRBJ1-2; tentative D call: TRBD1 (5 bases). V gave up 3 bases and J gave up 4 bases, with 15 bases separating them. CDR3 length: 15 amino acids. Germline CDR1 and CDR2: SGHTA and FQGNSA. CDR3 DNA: TGTGCCAGCAGCTTCCGGGGCTCTTCCTTCTATGGCTACACCTTC. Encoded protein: CASSFRGSSFYGYTF.

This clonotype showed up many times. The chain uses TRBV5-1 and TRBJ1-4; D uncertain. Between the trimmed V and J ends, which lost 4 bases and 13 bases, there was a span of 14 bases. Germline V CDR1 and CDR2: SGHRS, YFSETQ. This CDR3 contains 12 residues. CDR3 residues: CASSVPGIRLFF. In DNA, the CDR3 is TGCGCCAGCAGCGTCCCCGGGATAAGACTGTTTTTT.

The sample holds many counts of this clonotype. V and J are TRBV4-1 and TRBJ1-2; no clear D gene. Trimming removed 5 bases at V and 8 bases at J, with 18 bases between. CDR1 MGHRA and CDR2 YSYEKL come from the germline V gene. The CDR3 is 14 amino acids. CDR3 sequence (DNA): TGCGCCAGCAGCTCCGACATGCGAGTTCGAGGCTACACCTTC. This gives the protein CASSSDMRVRGYTF.

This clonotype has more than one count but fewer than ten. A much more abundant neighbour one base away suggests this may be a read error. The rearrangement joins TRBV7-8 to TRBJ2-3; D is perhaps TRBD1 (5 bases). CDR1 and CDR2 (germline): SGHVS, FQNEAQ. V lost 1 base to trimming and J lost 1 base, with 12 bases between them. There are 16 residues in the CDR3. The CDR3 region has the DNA TGTGCCAGCAGCTTAGGGGGCTTGTCGGGCACAGATACGCAGTATTTT. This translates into CASSLGGLSGTDTQYF.

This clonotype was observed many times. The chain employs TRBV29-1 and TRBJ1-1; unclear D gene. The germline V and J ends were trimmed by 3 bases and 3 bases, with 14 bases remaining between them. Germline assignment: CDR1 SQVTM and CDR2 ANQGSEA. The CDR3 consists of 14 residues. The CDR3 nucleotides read TGCAGCGTTGAGTCCCAGAGCCGAGACACTGAAGCTTTCTTT. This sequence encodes CSVESQSRDTEAFF.

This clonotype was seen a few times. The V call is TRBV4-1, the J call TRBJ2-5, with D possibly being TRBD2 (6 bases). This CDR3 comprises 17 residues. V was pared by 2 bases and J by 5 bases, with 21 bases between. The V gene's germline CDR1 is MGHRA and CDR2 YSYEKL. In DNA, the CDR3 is TGCGCCAGCAGCCAAATCCCTCTGCTCGGAGGGTGTGAGACCCAGTACTTC. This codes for CASSQIPLLGGCETQYF.

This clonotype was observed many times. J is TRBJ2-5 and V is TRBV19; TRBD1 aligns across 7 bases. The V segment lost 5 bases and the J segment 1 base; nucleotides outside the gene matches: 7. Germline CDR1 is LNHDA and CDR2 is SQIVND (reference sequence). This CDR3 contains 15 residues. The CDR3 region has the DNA TGTGCCAGTAGTGGCCCGGGACAGCCCCAAGAGACCCAGTACTTC. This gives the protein CASSGPGQPQETQYF.

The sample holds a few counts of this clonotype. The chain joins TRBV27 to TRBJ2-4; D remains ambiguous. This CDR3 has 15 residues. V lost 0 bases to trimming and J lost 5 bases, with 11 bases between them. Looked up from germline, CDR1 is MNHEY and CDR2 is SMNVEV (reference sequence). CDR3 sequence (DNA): TGTGCCAGCAGTTTATCGGGTGTAAGTCAAAACATTCAGTACTTC. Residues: CASSLSGVSQNIQYF.

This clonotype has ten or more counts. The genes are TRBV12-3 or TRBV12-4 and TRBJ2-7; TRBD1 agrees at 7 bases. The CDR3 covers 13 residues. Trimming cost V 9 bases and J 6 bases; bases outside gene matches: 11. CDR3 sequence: CASSGQSVVEQYF. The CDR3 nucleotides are TGTGCCAGTTCGGGACAGAGCGTTGTCGAGCAGTACTTC.

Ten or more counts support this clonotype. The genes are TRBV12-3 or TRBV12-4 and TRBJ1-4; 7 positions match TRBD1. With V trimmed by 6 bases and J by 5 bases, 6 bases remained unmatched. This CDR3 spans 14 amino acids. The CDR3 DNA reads TGTGCCAGCAGGTACCGGGACAGCAATGAAAAACTGTTTTTT. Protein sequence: CASRYRDSNEKLFF.

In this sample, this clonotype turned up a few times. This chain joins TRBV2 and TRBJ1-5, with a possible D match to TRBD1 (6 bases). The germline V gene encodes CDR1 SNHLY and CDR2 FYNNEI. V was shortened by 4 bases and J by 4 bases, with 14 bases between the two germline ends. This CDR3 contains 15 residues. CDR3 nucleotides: TGTGCCAGCAGTGGCGGCGCACAGGGTAATCAGCCCCAGCATTTT. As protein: CASSGGAQGNQPQHF.